This is a list of T cell receptor beta chains from one sample in a study of technical replicates of blood from a handful of donors. Clones were sequenced by immunoSEQ multiplex PCR, and TCRdb holds only the in-frame ones, with some missing. The sample has approximately 50,000 clones, about 96% seen once. Specimen: T cells isolated from PBMCs. These receptors originate from a human donor in good health. The CDR3 runs from the conserved cysteine through the conserved F or W. A D gene is named only where the DNA matches it firmly.

V gene | D gene | CDR3 protein
TRBV5-5 | - | CASSFRQTYEQYF
TRBV9 | TRBD1 | CASRTGAGSGANVLTF
TRBV28 | TRBD2 | CASSLWTSAAYEQYF
TRBV18 | - | CASSPPRPGFIYGYTF
TRBV28 | - | CASSLSEAAHSYEQYF
TRBV5-6 | - | CASSLRGTAREQYF
TRBV28 | - | CASSGSNQPQHF
TRBV28 | TRBD1 | CASSRQGAYGYTF
TRBV6-5 | - | CASSSLGARGNQPQHF
TRBV6-5 | - | CASSYSRLRGLYEQYF
TRBV9 | - | CASNRAEGLGQETQYF
TRBV15 | TRBD1 | CATRTGDEKLFF
TRBV29-1 | - | CSVGATEAFF
TRBV5-8 | - | CASSLGVGETFYNEQFF
TRBV6-4 | TRBD2 | CASSTSDGNEQFF
TRBV6-5 | - | CASSYFGPSNSEQFF